Listed here are 2 T cell receptor beta chains from one sample, sequenced in a study of blood T cell repertoires in COVID-19. The table came from immunoSEQ multiplex PCR; TCRdb's copy has only in-frame clones and leaves some out. The sample records around 300,000 clones, approximately 91% being singletons. Sequenced: PBMCs or T cells enriched from blood (not recorded which). These receptors all come from a woman aged 40-49 years who had recovered from COVID-19.

This sequence joins TRBV19 and TRBJ2-7; 10 nucleotides align to TRBD1. CDR1 is LNHDA, CDR2 SQIVND, per germline (reference sequence). J was trimmed by 3 bases and V by 3 bases; bases with no gene match: 5. CDR3 length equals 15 residues. DNA of the CDR3: TGTGCCAGTAGTATCTCCGGGACAGGGGTCTACGAGCAGTACTTC. Residues: CASSISGTGVYEQYF.

This clone was found once. This sequence joins TRBV18 and TRBJ2-1, with TRBD1 matching 9 bases. The V segment lost 3 bases and the J segment 4 bases; nucleotides outside the gene matches: 7. The length of the CDR3 is 16 residues. The germline gives CDR1 KGHSH, CDR2 LQKENI. CDR3 in DNA: TGTGCCAGCTCACCCGGGACAGGGCCGGGGTACAATGAGCAGTTCTTC. Its translation: CASSPGTGPGYNEQFF.